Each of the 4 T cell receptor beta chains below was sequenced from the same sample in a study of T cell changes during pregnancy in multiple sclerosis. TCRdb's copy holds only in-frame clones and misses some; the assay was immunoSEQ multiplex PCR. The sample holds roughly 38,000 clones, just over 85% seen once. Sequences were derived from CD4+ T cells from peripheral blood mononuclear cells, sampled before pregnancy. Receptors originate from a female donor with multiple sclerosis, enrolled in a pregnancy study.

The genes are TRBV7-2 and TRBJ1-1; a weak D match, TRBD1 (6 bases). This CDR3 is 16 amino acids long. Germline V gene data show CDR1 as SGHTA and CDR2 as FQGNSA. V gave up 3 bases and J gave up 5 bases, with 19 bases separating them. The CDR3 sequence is CASSFRARGAGTEAFF. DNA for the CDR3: TGTGCCAGCAGCTTCAGGGCCCGGGGGGCGGGAACTGAAGCTTTCTTT.

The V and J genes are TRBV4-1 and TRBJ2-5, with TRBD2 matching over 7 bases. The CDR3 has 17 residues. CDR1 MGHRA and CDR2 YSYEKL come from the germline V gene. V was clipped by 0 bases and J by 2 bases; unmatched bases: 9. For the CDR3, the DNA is TGCGCCAGCAGCCAAGAGGGGAGCGGGATTCAACAAGAGACCCAGTACTTC. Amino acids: CASSQEGSGIQQETQYF.

The chain's CDR3 is CASSDSGTGGTEAFF. Written as DNA, the CDR3 is TGTGCCAGCAGTGATTCCGGGACAGGGGGCACTGAAGCTTTCTTT. The V and J genes are TRBV25-1 and TRBJ1-1; 11 nucleotides line up with TRBD1. V was pared by 3 bases and J by 4 bases, with 4 bases of the junction left unmatched. The CDR3 length is 15 residues. Per the germline V gene, CDR1 is MGHDK and CDR2 is SYGVNS.

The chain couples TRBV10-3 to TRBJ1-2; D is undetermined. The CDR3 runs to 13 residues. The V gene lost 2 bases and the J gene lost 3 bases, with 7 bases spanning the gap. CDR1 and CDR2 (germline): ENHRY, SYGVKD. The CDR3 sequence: CAISEEGDYGYTF. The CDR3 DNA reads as TGTGCCATCAGTGAGGAGGGCGACTATGGCTACACCTTC.